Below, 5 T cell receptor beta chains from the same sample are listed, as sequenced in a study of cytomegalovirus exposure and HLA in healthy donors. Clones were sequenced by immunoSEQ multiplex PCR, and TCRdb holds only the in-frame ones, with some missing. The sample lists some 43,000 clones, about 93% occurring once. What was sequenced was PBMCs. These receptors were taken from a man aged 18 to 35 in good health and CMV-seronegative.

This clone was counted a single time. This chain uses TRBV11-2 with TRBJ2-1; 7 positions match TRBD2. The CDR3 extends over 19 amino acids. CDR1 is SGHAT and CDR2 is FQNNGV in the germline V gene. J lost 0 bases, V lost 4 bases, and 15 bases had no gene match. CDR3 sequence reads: CASSSRDYPSESSYNEQFF. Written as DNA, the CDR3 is TGTGCCAGCAGCTCTCGGGACTACCCAAGTGAGAGCTCCTACAATGAGCAGTTCTTC.

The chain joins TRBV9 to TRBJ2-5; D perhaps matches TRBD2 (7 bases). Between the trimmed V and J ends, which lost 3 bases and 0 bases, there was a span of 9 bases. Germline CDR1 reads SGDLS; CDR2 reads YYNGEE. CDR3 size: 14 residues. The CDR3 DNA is TGTGCCAGCAGCGGGGGGGGCTACCAAGAGACCCAGTACTTC. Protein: CASSGGGYQETQYF.

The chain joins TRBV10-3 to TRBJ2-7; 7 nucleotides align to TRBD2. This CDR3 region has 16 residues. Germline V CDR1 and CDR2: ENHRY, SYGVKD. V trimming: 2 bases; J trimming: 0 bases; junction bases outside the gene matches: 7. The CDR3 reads CAISESIAGDSYEQYF. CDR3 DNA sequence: TGTGCCATCAGTGAGAGCATAGCGGGTGACTCCTACGAGCAGTACTTC.

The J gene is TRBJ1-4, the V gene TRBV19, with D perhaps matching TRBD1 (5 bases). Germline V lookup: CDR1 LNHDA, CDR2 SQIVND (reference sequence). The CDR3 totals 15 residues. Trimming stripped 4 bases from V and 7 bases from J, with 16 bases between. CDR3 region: CASSSDRPPGEKLFF. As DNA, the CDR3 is TGTGCCAGTAGTAGCGACAGACCCCCCGGTGAAAAACTGTTTTTT. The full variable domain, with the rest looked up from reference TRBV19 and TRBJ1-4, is DGGITQSPKYLFRKEGQNVTLSCEQNLNHDAMYWYRQDPGQGLRLIYYSQIVNDFQKGDIAEGYSVSREKKESFPLTVTSAQKNPTAFYLCASSSDRPPGEKLFFGSGTQLSVL.

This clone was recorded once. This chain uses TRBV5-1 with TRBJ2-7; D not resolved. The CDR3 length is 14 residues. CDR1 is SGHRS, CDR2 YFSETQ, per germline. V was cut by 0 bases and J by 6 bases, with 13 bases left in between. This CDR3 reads CASSLENGFREQYF. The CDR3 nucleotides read TGCGCCAGCAGCTTGGAGAACGGGTTCCGCGAGCAGTACTTC.